The 30 T cell receptor beta chains in this list originate from one sample, sequenced in a study of monozygotic twins with inflammatory bowel disease (dated by TCRdb to about 2019). Library generation was performed with 5' RACE. The data were produced on an Illumina HiSeq 2500. Reads reprocessed by TCRdb are summarized as one entry per CDR3 protein sequence, and DNA is absent. The sample's table lists a count of a few hundred thousand distinct CDR3 sequences. The ten biggest clones cover 2% to 3% of the sample. Source material: blood. These receptor sequences come from a human donor with ulcerative colitis or Crohn's disease, or a healthy co-twin of an affected twin (not recorded which).

The V call is TRBV28, the J call TRBJ2-7. CDR3 length: 12 amino acids. CDR1 and CDR2 from the germline V gene are MDHEN and SYDVKM. CDR3 amino acids: CASSPTLYEQYF.

The CDR3 loop reads CASSLVQTNEKLFF. The chain joins TRBV7-9 to TRBJ1-4. The CDR3 loop spans 14 amino acids. CDR1 and CDR2 from the germline V gene are SEHNR and FQNEAQ (reference sequence).

CDR3 loop: CASSQDGRGPTPPGELFF. The chain joins TRBV4-3 to TRBJ2-2; the D call of TRBD1 rests on TCRdb alone, since no DNA is present to check it. Looked up from germline, CDR1 is LGHNA and CDR2 is YSLEER. CDR3 size: 18 residues.

The V gene is TRBV6-1, the J gene TRBJ2-7; the D call of TRBD2 rests on TCRdb alone, since no DNA is present to check it. Germline V gene sequence: CDR1 MNHNS, CDR2 SASEGT. The CDR3 runs to 16 residues. Here the CDR3 reads CASTSAGGTDSYEQYF.

The chain is built from TRBV10-3 and TRBJ2-5. CDR3 length: 13 residues. CDR1 ENHRY and CDR2 SYGVKD come from the germline V gene. This CDR3 reads CAISPRSQETQYF.

V is TRBV28 and J is TRBJ1-1. Germline V gene lookup returns CDR1 MDHEN and CDR2 SYDVKM. This CDR3 is 13 amino acids long. Here the CDR3 reads CASRRDLVTEAFF.

The chain carries TRBV4-2 and TRBJ2-2; checking the TCRdb D call of TRBD2 is not possible without DNA. Germline CDR1 reads LGHNA; CDR2 reads YNFKEQ. This CDR3 comprises 17 residues. CDR3 sequence reads: CASTRTSGGAGTGELFF.

This chain joins TRBV12-3 or TRBV12-4 and TRBJ2-7; TCRdb selects TRBD1, and the lack of DNA leaves this call unchecked. The CDR3 length is 12 residues. The CDR3 protein is CASSGGGYEQYF.

The chain uses TRBV28 and TRBJ2-3; TCRdb picks TRBD2, but there is no DNA to check that call. The CDR3 runs to 15 residues. CDR1 MDHEN and CDR2 SYDVKM come from the germline V gene. Here the CDR3 reads CASSLVAGGTDTQYF.

The V and J genes are TRBV5-1 and TRBJ2-1; TCRdb names TRBD2, which stays unverified in the absence of DNA. The CDR3 contains 15 residues. Germline V lookup: CDR1 SGHRS, CDR2 YFSETQ. The CDR3 loop is CASSLLAGEVNEQFF.

The chain links TRBV6-4 to TRBJ2-2; the D gene TCRdb calls, TRBD1, cannot be checked with no DNA. Germline CDR1 reads MRHNA; CDR2 reads SNTAGT. The CDR3 runs 15 residues. The CDR3 protein is CASSRDEKGAGELFF.

This chain's CDR3 is CASSLHRVSGELFF. This chain connects TRBV4-3 to TRBJ2-2; TCRdb's assignment of TRBD1 cannot be checked, as there is no DNA. Germline V gene data show CDR1 as LGHNA and CDR2 as YSLEER. This CDR3 has 14 amino acids.

The chain recombines TRBV11-2 with TRBJ2-5; TCRdb's assignment of TRBD1 cannot be checked, as there is no DNA. Germline-derived CDR1 and CDR2 are SGHAT and FQNNGV. The CDR3 has 16 amino acids. The CDR3 here is CASSFLGGQGQETQYF. The whole variable domain, remainder taken from reference TRBV11-2 and TRBJ2-5, is EAGVAQSPRYKIIEKRQSVAFWCNPISGHATLYWYQQILGQGPKLLIQFQNNGVVDDSQLPKDRFSAERLKGVDSTLKIQPAKLEDSAVYLCASSFLGGQGQETQYFGPGTRLLVL.

CDR3 protein: CASRNEGTSGGSSYNEQFF. The chain joins TRBV6-1 to TRBJ2-1; TCRdb reports TRBD2, a call that lacks DNA to check it against. Germline lookup yields CDR1 MNHNS and CDR2 SASEGT. The CDR3 length is 19 residues.

This chain uses TRBV9 with TRBJ1-3; TCRdb proposes TRBD1, but this gene call is untestable without DNA. Germline V gene sequence: CDR1 SGDLS, CDR2 YYNGEE. The CDR3 spans 15 residues. CDR3 region: CASSVGGGSGNTIYF.

The V call is TRBV27, the J call TRBJ2-2; TCRdb calls TRBD1, which cannot be checked without DNA. Germline V gene sequence: CDR1 MNHEY, CDR2 SMNVEV (reference sequence). The CDR3 loop spans 16 amino acids. CDR3 loop: CASSNPQGKGAGELFF.

This rearrangement joins TRBV7-3 to TRBJ2-2; there is no DNA to check the TCRdb D call of TRBD1. The CDR3 has 14 amino acids. CDR1 is SGHTA and CDR2 is FQGTGA in the germline V gene. The CDR3: CASSVNRGSGELFF. Filled out from reference TRBV7-3 and TRBJ2-2, the complete variable domain reads GAGVSQTPSNKVTEKGKYVELRCDPISGHTALYWYRQSLGQGPEFLIYFQGTGAADDSGLPNDRFFAVRPEGSVSTLKIQRTERGDSAVYLCASSVNRGSGELFFGEGSRLTVL.

The V call is TRBV20-1, the J call TRBJ2-1; TCRdb's D call, TRBD1, is unchecked because there is no DNA. Germline V CDR1 and CDR2: DFQATT, SNEGSKA (reference sequence). CDR3 size: 14 residues. CDR3 amino acids: CSASPSEGGNEQFF.

The rearrangement uses TRBV20-1 and TRBJ2-7; TCRdb gives TRBD1 as the D gene, but with no DNA this cannot be confirmed. Germline CDR1 reads DFQATT; CDR2 reads SNEGSKA (reference sequence). The CDR3 has 14 amino acids. CDR3: CSAAPRGLAYEQYF.

The rearrangement uses TRBV5-4 and TRBJ1-2; TCRdb outputs TRBD1, but without DNA this stays unchecked. CDR3 length: 14 residues. Germline V gene data show CDR1 as SGHNT and CDR2 as YYREEE (reference sequence). The CDR3 here is CASSFDRTAGGYTF.

V usage is TRBV25-1 and J usage is TRBJ2-7; TCRdb reports TRBD2, a call that lacks DNA to check it against. The CDR3 totals 15 residues. Germline assignment: CDR1 MGHDK and CDR2 SYGVNS. The CDR3 loop is CASSVSGSGPGEQYF.

The CDR3 here is CSARRGPLAGELFF. The chain is built from TRBV20-1 and TRBJ2-2; TCRdb's D call, TRBD2, is unchecked because there is no DNA. Germline CDR1 is DFQATT and CDR2 is SNEGSKA (reference sequence). CDR3 length equals 14 residues.

The chain has TRBV6-6 and TRBJ1-1; TCRdb returns TRBD1, unconfirmable since there is no DNA. The germline CDR1 and CDR2 sequences are MNHNY and SVGAGI (reference sequence). CDR3 length: 14 residues. The CDR3 protein is CASSYSGGNTEAFF.

The V gene is TRBV7-2, the J gene TRBJ2-2; TCRdb calls TRBD1, which cannot be checked without DNA. The CDR3 is 15 amino acids. Germline assignment: CDR1 SGHTA and CDR2 FQGNSA. CDR3 sequence: CASSLLSQGIGELFF. Based on the CDR3 plus reference TRBV7-2 and TRBJ2-2, the full variable domain is GAGVSQSPSNKVTEKGKDVELRCDPISGHTALYWYRQSLGQGLEFLIYFQGNSAPDKSGLPSDRFSAERTGGSVSTLTIQRTQQEDSAVYLCASSLLSQGIGELFFGEGSRLTVL.

The chain's CDR3 is CASSERGQASSGYTF. The rearrangement uses TRBV25-1 and TRBJ1-2; no DNA is available, so the TRBD1 call from TCRdb remains unchecked. CDR1 and CDR2 (germline): MGHDK, SYGVNS. CDR3 size: 15 residues.

This rearrangement joins TRBV5-1 to TRBJ2-1; TCRdb's D call of TRBD1 is untestable without DNA. There are 18 residues in the CDR3. Germline values: CDR1 SGHRS, CDR2 YFSETQ. This chain's CDR3 is CASNLVDLLGGPYNEQFF.

The V call is TRBV5-4, the J call TRBJ1-2. This CDR3 has 14 residues. Germline-derived CDR1 and CDR2 are SGHNT and YYREEE (reference sequence). CDR3 amino acids: CASSLDSWDYGYTF.

V usage is TRBV29-1 and J usage is TRBJ2-3; TCRdb calls TRBD1, which cannot be checked without DNA. The CDR3 is made up of 13 amino acids. Germline CDR1 and CDR2: SQVTM and ANQGSEA. CDR3 residues: CSVAGGSTDTQYF.

The rearrangement links TRBV7-2 to TRBJ2-1. Germline CDR1 SGHTA, CDR2 FQGNSA. The CDR3 runs 15 residues. CDR3 in amino acids: CASSLVGDSYNEQFF.

The gene calls are TRBV19 and TRBJ1-2; lacking DNA, the TRBD1 call made by TCRdb goes unchecked. Per the germline V gene, CDR1 is LNHDA and CDR2 is SQIVND (reference sequence). The CDR3 extends over 17 amino acids. CDR3 amino acids: CASTSSSTGILNHGYTF.